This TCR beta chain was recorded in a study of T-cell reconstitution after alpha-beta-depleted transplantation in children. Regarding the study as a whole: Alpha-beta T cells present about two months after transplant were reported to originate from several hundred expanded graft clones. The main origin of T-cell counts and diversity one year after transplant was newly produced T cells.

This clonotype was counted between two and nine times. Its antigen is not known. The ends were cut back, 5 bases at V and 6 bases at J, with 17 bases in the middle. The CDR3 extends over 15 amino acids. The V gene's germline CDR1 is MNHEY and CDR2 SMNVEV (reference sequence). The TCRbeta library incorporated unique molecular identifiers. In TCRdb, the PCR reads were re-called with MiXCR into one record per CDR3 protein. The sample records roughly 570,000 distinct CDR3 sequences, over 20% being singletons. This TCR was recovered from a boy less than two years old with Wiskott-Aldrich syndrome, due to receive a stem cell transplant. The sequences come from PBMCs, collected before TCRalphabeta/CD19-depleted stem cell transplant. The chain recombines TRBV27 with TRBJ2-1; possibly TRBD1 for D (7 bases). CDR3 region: CASSRQGRTTNEQFF. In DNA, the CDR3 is TGTGCCAGCAGTCGACAGGGACGGACTACCAATGAGCAGTTCTTC.